This T cell receptor beta chain stems from a study of cytomegalovirus exposure and HLA in healthy donors. This PCR relied on a set of 60 Vbeta primers and 13 Jbeta primers. Produced via immunoSEQ multiplex PCR; TCRdb's table is partial and in-frame only. Among 150,000 to 200,000 clones listed, over 60% were seen once. Germline V gene lookup returns CDR1 GTSNPN and CDR2 SVGIG (reference sequence). V was clipped by 0 bases and J by 4 bases, with 9 bases between them. The CDR3 covers 13 residues. The sample comprised PBMCs. This sequence originates from a woman in her forties in good health and CMV-seronegative. The chain uses TRBV30 and TRBJ1-1, with D hard to call. The CDR3 DNA reads TGTGCCTGGAGTGTACTGGGCATCACTGAAGCTTTCTTT. Amino acid sequence: CAWSVLGITEAFF.